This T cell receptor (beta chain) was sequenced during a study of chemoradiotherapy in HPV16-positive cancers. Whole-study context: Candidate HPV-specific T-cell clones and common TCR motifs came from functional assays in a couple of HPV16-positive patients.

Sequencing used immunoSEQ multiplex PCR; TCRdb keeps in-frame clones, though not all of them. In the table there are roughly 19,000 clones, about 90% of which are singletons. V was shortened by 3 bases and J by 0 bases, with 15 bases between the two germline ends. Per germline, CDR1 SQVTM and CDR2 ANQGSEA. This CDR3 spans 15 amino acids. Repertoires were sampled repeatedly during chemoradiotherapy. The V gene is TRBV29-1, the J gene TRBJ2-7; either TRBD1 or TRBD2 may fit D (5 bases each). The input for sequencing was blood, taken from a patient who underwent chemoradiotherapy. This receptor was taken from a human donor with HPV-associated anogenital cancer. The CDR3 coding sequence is TGCAGCGTTGATTCGGGGACCCTAAGCTCCTACGAGCAGTACTTC. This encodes CSVDSGTLSSYEQYF.